The 27 T cell receptor beta chains reported below all come from one sample, sequenced in a study of blood T cell repertoires in COVID-19. The assay was immunoSEQ multiplex PCR, and TCRdb's table has in-frame clones only and misses some. The sample shows some 220,000 clones, about 85% of them seen only once. The source material was peripheral blood. Receptors originate from a woman in her sixties with active or convalescent COVID-19.

The chain carries TRBV10-3 and TRBJ1-1; 12 bases align to TRBD1. The V and J ends lost 8 bases and 5 bases, in that order; junction bases with no gene match: 3. Germline V gene data show CDR1 as ENHRY and CDR2 as SYGVKD. This CDR3 spans 13 amino acids. CDR3 nucleotides: TGTGCCATCGGGACAGGGGGCGGAACTGAAGCTTTCTTT. Protein sequence: CAIGTGGGTEAFF.

This clone was seen a single time. The rearrangement uses TRBV7-6 and TRBJ2-7; 11 nucleotides match TRBD2. The CDR3 runs 15 residues. After removal of 5 bases from V and 0 bases from J, the junction contained 3 bases not matched to a gene. Germline V CDR1 and CDR2: SGHVS, FNYEAQ. The DNA of the CDR3 is TGTGCCAGCAGCATCGGGACTAGCGGCTCCTACGAGCAGTACTTC. Translated: CASSIGTSGSYEQYF. Looking up the rest from reference TRBV7-6 and TRBJ2-7 gives the full variable domain: GAGVSQSPRYKVTKRGQDVALRCDPISGHVSLYWYRQALGQGPEFLTYFNYEAQQDKSGLPNDRFSAERPEGSISTLTIQRTEQRDSAMYRCASSIGTSGSYEQYFGPGTRLTVT.

The chain links TRBV2 to TRBJ2-3, with 9 positions matching TRBD2. Looked up from germline, CDR1 is SNHLY and CDR2 is FYNNEI. This CDR3 spans 17 amino acids. V gave up 8 bases and J gave up 1 base; unmatched junction bases: 13. The CDR3 DNA is TGTGCCAGCGGCAAGCGGCGGGAGGGCCGGGGCACAGATACGCAGTATTTT. Its translation: CASGKRREGRGTDTQYF.

The rearrangement links TRBV20-1 to TRBJ1-2; maybe TRBD1 (6 bases). The CDR3 spans 12 residues. The V end was cut by 3 bases, the J end by 4 bases, with 9 bases between. Germline V gives CDR1 DFQATT, CDR2 SNEGSKA (reference sequence). The CDR3, as DNA: TGCAGTGCTAGTCAGGGGATCTATGGCTACACCTTC. Translating gives CSASQGIYGYTF.

The rearrangement links TRBV5-4 to TRBJ1-5, with 11 bases matching TRBD1. Germline V CDR1 and CDR2: SGHNT, YYREEE (reference sequence). The CDR3 is 17 residues long. Losses at the gene ends were 1 base for V and 2 bases for J; bases not matched to a gene: 5. The CDR3 region has the DNA TGTGCCAGCAGCTTGTGGACAGGGGGCCAGGGCAATCAGCCCCAGCATTTT. Translated, it gives CASSLWTGGQGNQPQHF.

CDR3: CAWSGLADYNEQFF. The DNA of the CDR3 is TGTGCCTGGAGCGGACTAGCGGACTACAATGAGCAGTTCTTC. The chain couples TRBV30 to TRBJ2-1; 10 nucleotides agree with TRBD2. The junction had 2 bases not matched to a gene; V was cut back by 3 bases and J by 3 bases. CDR1 and CDR2 (germline): GTSNPN, SVGIG (reference sequence). The CDR3 sequence is 14 residues long.

The rearrangement joins TRBV3-1 (or the pseudogene TRBV3-2) to TRBJ1-6; possible D gene TRBD1, 6 bases. The CDR3 loop spans 15 amino acids. CDR1 is LGHDT and CDR2 is YNNKEL in the germline V gene (reference sequence). Trimming removed 5 bases at V and 7 bases at J, with 15 bases between. The CDR3 reads CASSFNRAGNSPLHF. In DNA, the CDR3 is TGTGCCAGCAGCTTTAACAGGGCAGGGAATTCACCCCTCCACTTT.

This clone is a singleton in its sample. This rearrangement joins TRBV19 to TRBJ2-7; D is possibly TRBD1 (5 bases). The CDR3 covers 12 residues. Germline CDR1 reads LNHDA; CDR2 reads SQIVND (reference sequence). The ends were cut back, 2 bases at V and 4 bases at J, with 6 bases in the middle. CDR3 region: CASSIPGYEQYF. As DNA, the CDR3 is TGTGCCAGTAGTATACCAGGGTACGAGCAGTACTTC.

This clone is a singleton in its sample. The rearrangement joins TRBV11-3 to TRBJ1-2, with TRBD1 identical over 7 bases. Germline V lookup: CDR1 SGHNT, CDR2 YENEEA. The CDR3 spans 11 residues. Germline trimming cut 11 bases from V and 6 bases from J; bases unmatched to any gene: 6. The CDR3 nucleotides are TGTGCCGTAAGGGGGCGAGATGGCTACACCTTC. Translating gives CAVRGRDGYTF.

This clone was observed once. The rearrangement links TRBV19 to TRBJ1-2; D unclear. The V end lost 6 bases, the J end lost 0 bases, and 14 bases lay between the germline ends. Per germline, CDR1 LNHDA and CDR2 SQIVND (reference sequence). The CDR3 consists of 15 residues. For the CDR3, the DNA is TGTGCCAGTAGCCTCGCTGCGCTCCCTAACTATGGCTACACCTTC. This encodes CASSLAALPNYGYTF.

DNA for the CDR3: TGTGCCTGGAGTTCCGGGACAGGAAGGGACGAGCAGTACTTC. This sequence encodes CAWSSGTGRDEQYF. The genes are TRBV30 and TRBJ2-7; 8 nucleotides align to TRBD1. This CDR3 comprises 14 residues. The junction had 8 bases not matched to a gene; V was cut back by 2 bases and J by 5 bases. Germline V gene lookup returns CDR1 GTSNPN and CDR2 SVGIG (reference sequence).

V gene TRBV3-1 (or the pseudogene TRBV3-2) combines with J gene TRBJ2-1; 7 bases align to TRBD2. Germline V CDR1 and CDR2: LGHDT, YNNKEL (reference sequence). J gave up 0 bases and V 2 bases, and 7 bases lay outside the gene matches. The CDR3 is 17 amino acids. The CDR3: CASSQPLAGSSYNEQFF. CDR3 bases: TGTGCCAGCAGCCAACCCTTAGCGGGTAGCTCCTACAATGAGCAGTTCTTC.

The sample holds one count of this clone. This rearrangement joins TRBV7-6 to TRBJ2-5; no clear D gene. Trimming cost V 4 bases and J 2 bases, with 8 bases left between them. The CDR3 length is 13 residues. CDR1 is SGHVS, CDR2 FNYEAQ, per germline. In DNA, the CDR3 is TGTGCCAGCAGCTCCCCGGAGCAAGAGACCCAGTACTTC. Residues: CASSSPEQETQYF.

This chain uses TRBV10-3 with TRBJ2-2, with TRBD1 identical over 8 bases. Trimming took 9 bases from V and 1 from J; bases not matched to a gene: 4. CDR1 and CDR2 from the germline V gene are ENHRY and SYGVKD. This CDR3 comprises 14 residues. The CDR3 nucleotides are TGTGCCATGTCCGGGACAGGGAACACCGGGGAGCTGTTTTTT. Amino acids: CAMSGTGNTGELFF.

This clone occurred once. The rearrangement uses TRBV2 and TRBJ2-1, with a possible D match to TRBD2 (5 bases). The CDR3 is made up of 14 amino acids. From germline, CDR1 is SNHLY and CDR2 FYNNEI. V lost 6 bases to trimming and J lost 0 bases, with 9 bases between them. The chain's CDR3 is CASREGISYNEQFF. CDR3 nucleotide sequence: TGTGCCAGCAGAGAGGGAATCTCCTACAATGAGCAGTTCTTC.

This clone has a single count. The rearrangement links TRBV2 to TRBJ2-1; 11 nucleotides align to TRBD2. CDR3 size: 16 residues. The germline V gene encodes CDR1 SNHLY and CDR2 FYNNEI. After removal of 2 bases from V and 4 bases from J, the junction contained 4 bases not matched to a gene. In DNA form, the CDR3 reads TGTGCCAGCAGTGAACTAGCGGGAGGCTTTTACAATGAGCAGTTCTTC. It yields the protein CASSELAGGFYNEQFF. The variable domain in full, completed from reference TRBV2 and TRBJ2-1, reads EPEVTQTPSHQVTQMGQEVILRCVPISNHLYFYWYRQILGQKVEFLVSFYNNEISEKSEIFDDQFSVERPDGSNFTLKIRSTKLEDSAMYFCASSELAGGFYNEQFFGPGTRLTVL.

The V call is TRBV4-2, the J call TRBJ2-5; D ambiguous. This CDR3 spans 13 amino acids. Germline V gives CDR1 LGHNA, CDR2 YNFKEQ. The germline V and J ends were trimmed by 1 base and 5 bases, with 8 bases remaining between them. The CDR3 coding sequence is TGTGCCAGCAGCCAAGTCCATCGGGAGACCCAGTACTTC. Translation gives CASSQVHRETQYF.

The chain has TRBV11-2 and TRBJ1-2; D not certain. The CDR3 has 13 residues. Between the trimmed V and J ends, which lost 5 bases and 7 bases, there was a span of 14 bases. The germline V gene encodes CDR1 SGHAT and CDR2 FQNNGV. The CDR3 reads CASSLGRNSGYTF. For the CDR3, the DNA is TGTGCCAGCAGCCTAGGCAGGAATTCTGGCTACACCTTC.

As regards this clone: This same CDR3 is encoded by further DNA sequences in the sample. The chain joins TRBV18 to TRBJ1-4; 8 bases line up with TRBD1. Germline trimming cut 1 base from V and 7 bases from J; bases unmatched to any gene: 2. In germline, CDR1 is KGHSH, CDR2 LQKENI. This CDR3 contains 14 residues. DNA of the CDR3: TGTGCCAGCTCACCACGACAGGGGAGTGAAAAACTGTTTTTT. Translating it yields CASSPRQGSEKLFF.

The gene calls are TRBV10-3 and TRBJ2-7; 13 positions agree with TRBD2. Germline V gene sequence: CDR1 ENHRY, CDR2 SYGVKD. Trimming took 2 bases from V and 5 from J; bases not matched to a gene: 3. The CDR3 has 15 amino acids. The CDR3 here is CAISETSGRDHEQYF. For the CDR3, the DNA is TGTGCCATCAGTGAGACTAGCGGGAGGGACCACGAGCAGTACTTC.

This clone was recorded only once. The chain has TRBV2 and TRBJ1-5; 10 bases agree with TRBD1. The CDR3 is 17 amino acids. Losses at the gene ends were 4 bases for V and 0 bases for J; bases not matched to a gene: 6. Germline V gives CDR1 SNHLY, CDR2 FYNNEI. The CDR3: CASSGTGGPYSNQPQHF. The DNA for the CDR3 is TGTGCCAGCAGTGGGACAGGGGGACCTTATAGCAATCAGCCCCAGCATTTT.

The chain joins TRBV2 to TRBJ1-1; the D gene is possibly TRBD1 (5 bases). The germline V gene encodes CDR1 SNHLY and CDR2 FYNNEI. CDR3 length: 14 residues. Trimming shortened V by 2 bases and J by 6 bases, and 13 bases separated the two germline ends. Here the CDR3 DNA reads TGTGCCAGCAGTGAACAGGGTGTAGGCCCTGAAGCTTTCTTT. Its protein product is CASSEQGVGPEAFF.

The chain links TRBV12-3 or TRBV12-4 to TRBJ2-7, with no clear D. The CDR3 consists of 13 residues. V was shortened by 4 bases and J by 1 base, with 8 bases between the two germline ends. The CDR3 loop reads CASSYKWSYEQYF. In DNA form, the CDR3 reads TGTGCCAGCAGTTACAAATGGTCCTACGAGCAGTACTTC.

The chain carries TRBV5-1 and TRBJ2-7; TRBD1 agrees at 9 bases. Trimming cost V 4 bases and J 4 bases; bases outside gene matches: 18. This CDR3 comprises 18 residues. Germline CDR1 and CDR2: SGHRS and YFSETQ. The CDR3 coding sequence is TGCGCCAGCAGCATCGTCCCGGGACAGGGATCGAGACCTTACGAGCAGTACGTC. Its protein is CASSIVPGQGSRPYEQYV.

The gene calls are TRBV19 and TRBJ2-1, with 8 bases lining up with TRBD1. Trimming at V came to 10 bases and at J to 6 bases, leaving 8 bases not matched to a gene. The CDR3 totals 13 residues. CDR1 and CDR2 (germline): LNHDA, SQIVND (reference sequence). In DNA form, the CDR3 reads TGTGCCACCAGGGGGCAGGGCTCCAATGAGCAGTTCTTC. It encodes CATRGQGSNEQFF. Complete variable domain (other parts from reference TRBV19 and TRBJ2-1): DGGITQSPKYLFRKEGQNVTLSCEQNLNHDAMYWYRQDPGQGLRLIYYSQIVNDFQKGDIAEGYSVSREKKESFPLTVTSAQKNPTAFYLCATRGQGSNEQFFGPGTRLTVL.

The chain has TRBV10-2 and TRBJ2-7; 12 nucleotides agree with TRBD2. Trimming took 4 bases from V and 3 from J; bases not matched to a gene: 1. This CDR3 is built from 14 residues. The germline V gene has CDR1 WSHSY and CDR2 SAAADI. The CDR3 DNA reads TGCGCCAGCAGTGGGACTAGCGGGGTCTACGAGCAGTACGTC. Translating gives CASSGTSGVYEQYV.

The chain recombines TRBV29-1 with TRBJ1-2; unclear D gene. V lost 4 bases, J lost 1 base, and 7 bases lay in between. Looked up from germline, CDR1 is SQVTM and CDR2 is ANQGSEA. CDR3 length equals 12 residues. The CDR3 loop reads CSVVEGNYGYTF. As DNA, the CDR3 is TGCAGCGTTGTGGAGGGTAACTATGGCTACACCTTC.